This is a list of T cell receptor beta chains from one sample in a study of memory CD4+ T cells and cytomegalovirus serostatus. Generated by immunoSEQ multiplex PCR, the TCRdb table keeps only in-frame clones and is missing some. The sample lists some 64,000 clones; 82% were seen once. The source material was memory CD4+ T cells from blood. The source of these receptors is an adult in good health and CMV-seronegative. Each CDR3 is given with its conserved first and last residue. Each record gives: clone size, V gene, D gene, J gene, CDR3 protein, CDR3 DNA. D genes are given only for firm matches. The size of a clone is reported for some rows only, either as once, few or many, or as a class for expanded clones.

.	TRBV2	.	TRBJ1-4	CASSEDAGTFEKLFF	TGTGCCAGCAGTGAAGATGCCGGGACATTTGAAAAACTGTTTTTT
.	TRBV10-1	TRBD2	TRBJ2-1	CASSSSGLAGPSSYNEQFF	TGCGCCAGCAGCTCATCGGGACTAGCGGGACCAAGCTCCTACAATGAGCAGTTCTTC
.	TRBV7-3	.	TRBJ2-5	CASSLSPRAETQYF	TGTGCCAGCAGCTTATCGCCCCGAGCGGAGACCCAGTACTTC
.	TRBV5-1	.	TRBJ1-1	CASSFGGLMTVNTEAFF	TGCGCCAGCAGCTTTGGGGGGCTGATGACCGTGAACACTGAAGCTTTCTTT
.	TRBV7-7	.	TRBJ1-2	CAVRVGYGYTF	TGTGCCGTAAGGGTTGGCTATGGCTACACCTTC
.	TRBV7-9	.	TRBJ1-4	CASSPWGSANEKLFF	TGTGCCAGCAGCCCATGGGGGAGCGCTAATGAAAAACTGTTTTTT
few	TRBV2	.	TRBJ2-2	CASSGLYTGELFF	TGTGCCAGCAGTGGTCTTTACACCGGGGAGCTGTTTTTT
.	TRBV5-4	.	TRBJ2-7	CASSLWAAGADYEQYF	TGTGCCAGCAGCTTGTGGGCGGCGGGGGCCGACTACGAGCAGTACTTC
.	TRBV2	.	TRBJ2-5	CARGQQETQYF	TGTGCCAGGGGACAACAAGAGACCCAGTACTTC
.	TRBV11-2	TRBD1	TRBJ2-3	CASSYPRGGGTDTQYF	TGTGCCAGCAGCTACCCCAGAGGGGGCGGGACAGATACGCAGTATTTT
.	TRBV7-9	.	TRBJ2-1	CASSLAVVVNEQFF	TGTGCCAGCAGCTTAGCGGTAGTAGTGAATGAGCAGTTCTTC
.	TRBV5-5	TRBD1	TRBJ2-2	CASSLSGTGNAGELFF	TGTGCCAGCAGCTTAAGCGGGACAGGGAACGCCGGGGAGCTGTTTTTT
.	TRBV2	TRBD1	TRBJ1-6	CASRTGGLGSYNSPLHF	TGTGCCAGCAGGACAGGGGGGCTAGGCTCCTATAATTCACCCCTCCACTTT
.	TRBV4-1	.	TRBJ2-3	CASSQFRVEGTDTQYF	TGCGCCAGCAGCCAATTTCGGGTGGAGGGCACAGATACGCAGTATTTT
once	TRBV19	.	TRBJ1-6	CASSSRDPRYNSPLHF	TGTGCCAGTAGTAGCCGGGACCCAAGGTATAATTCACCCCTCCACTTT
.	TRBV10-2	.	TRBJ2-3	CASSETQGFLTDTQYF	TGCGCCAGCAGTGAGACACAGGGCTTTCTCACAGATACGCAGTATTTT
.	TRBV5-1	.	TRBJ2-6	CASSLAALSGANVLTF	TGCGCCAGCAGCTTGGCAGCCCTCTCTGGGGCCAACGTCCTGACTTTC
.	TRBV4-1	.	TRBJ1-2	CASSPGRGDNYGYTF	TGCGCCAGCAGCCCCGGAAGGGGTGATAACTATGGCTACACCTTC
.	TRBV27	.	TRBJ2-7	CATSQRGGPYEQYF	TGTGCCACCTCACAGAGGGGCGGGCCCTACGAGCAGTACTTC
.	TRBV7-9	TRBD2	TRBJ2-1	CASSSGTSGINEQFF	TGTGCCAGCAGCTCCGGGACTAGCGGGATCAATGAGCAGTTCTTC
.	TRBV6-5	.	TRBJ2-3	CASSYPPETQYF	TGTGCCAGCAGTTACCCCCCCGAAACGCAGTATTTT
.	TRBV5-6	.	TRBJ1-2	CASSPGLGYGYTF	TGTGCCAGCAGCCCGGGGCTGGGGTATGGCTACACCTTC
.	TRBV28	.	TRBJ1-2	CASSSHHTGFGYGYTF	TGTGCCAGCAGTTCCCACCACACAGGGTTTGGCTATGGCTACACCTTC
.	TRBV19	.	TRBJ2-7	CASRGPRKGVPYEQYF	TGTGCCAGTAGAGGCCCGCGGAAGGGGGTGCCCTACGAGCAGTACTTC
.	TRBV28	TRBD1	TRBJ2-1	CASIPGGSYNEQFF	TGTGCCAGTATTCCAGGGGGCTCCTACAATGAGCAGTTCTTC
.	TRBV6-1	TRBD1	TRBJ2-7	CASRGGQTYEQYF	TGTGCCAGCAGAGGGGGACAGACCTACGAGCAGTACTTC
.	TRBV28	.	TRBJ1-5	CASLPSSVFSNQPQHF	TGTGCCAGCCTCCCCTCCTCGGTCTTTAGTAATCAGCCCCAGCATTTT
few	TRBV5-4	.	TRBJ1-1	CASSPTTLSNTEAFF	TGTGCCAGCAGCCCTACCACTCTCTCGAACACTGAAGCTTTCTTT
.	TRBV9	.	TRBJ1-4	CASSAGRQNEKLFF	TGTGCCAGCAGCGCGGGACGGCAAAATGAAAAACTGTTTTTT
.	TRBV27	.	TRBJ2-5	CASSGAMRAQETQYF	TGTGCCAGCAGTGGGGCTATGAGGGCACAAGAGACCCAGTACTTC
.	TRBV28	.	TRBJ1-6	CASSLRLGESPLHF	TGTGCCAGCAGTTTACGGTTGGGGGAGTCACCCCTCCACTTT
.	TRBV29-1	.	TRBJ2-3	CSVGVGGRGDTQYF	TGCAGCGTGGGGGTCGGGGGGCGAGGTGATACGCAGTATTTT
.	TRBV29-1	TRBD1	TRBJ1-2	CSVVPDRTNYGYTF	TGCAGCGTTGTCCCGGACAGGACCAACTATGGCTACACCTTC
.	TRBV4-2	TRBD2	TRBJ2-1	CASSVRLAGSSYNEQFF	TGTGCCAGCAGCGTACGACTAGCGGGAAGCTCCTACAATGAGCAGTTCTTC
.	TRBV27	TRBD1	TRBJ1-3	CASRLTGGAGNTIYF	TGTGCCAGCAGACTCACAGGGGGTGCTGGAAACACCATATATTTT
.	TRBV5-4	.	TRBJ2-5	CASSLKSPSGTQYF	TGTGCCAGCAGCTTGAAATCGCCCTCGGGGACCCAGTACTTC
.	TRBV7-9	TRBD1	TRBJ1-3	CASSPPQGRFGNTIYF	TGTGCCAGCAGCCCCCCACAGGGGAGGTTCGGAAACACCATATATTTT
.	TRBV7-8	.	TRBJ1-4	CASSPRGIVGEKLFF	TGTGCCAGCAGCCCCAGAGGGATCGTCGGTGAAAAACTGTTTTTT
.	TRBV5-1	.	TRBJ1-2	CASSLSRGENGYTF	TGCGCCAGCAGCTTGAGTAGGGGTGAGAATGGCTACACCTTC
.	TRBV5-4	.	TRBJ2-7	CASSYRDGRYEQYF	TGTGCCAGCAGTTACCGGGACGGACGCTACGAGCAGTACTTC
.	TRBV11-2	.	TRBJ2-7	CASSLDRRREQYF	TGTGCCAGCAGCTTAGATCGACGGCGCGAGCAGTACTTC
.	TRBV7-9	TRBD1	TRBJ1-2	CASSSGTGRDGYTF	TGTGCCAGCAGCTCCGGGACAGGGAGAGATGGCTACACCTTC
once	TRBV28	.	TRBJ1-3	CASSPLGGGGNTIYF	TGTGCCAGCAGCCCTCTGGGAGGCGGTGGAAACACCATATATTTT
.	TRBV5-1	.	TRBJ2-7	CASSLAGQNYEQYF	TGCGCCAGCAGCTTGGCTGGACAGAACTACGAGCAGTACTTC
.	TRBV2	.	TRBJ1-2	CASSLQQGANYGYTF	TGTGCCAGCAGTCTCCAACAGGGAGCTAACTATGGCTACACCTTC
.	TRBV9	TRBD2	TRBJ2-2	CASSPKISGGNTGELFF	TGTGCCAGCAGCCCGAAGATTAGCGGGGGGAACACCGGGGAGCTGTTTTTT